This T cell receptor beta chain came from a study of T cells after yellow fever vaccination. In TCRdb, the 5' RACE reads were re-called with MiXCR into one record per CDR3 protein. There are roughly 160,000 distinct CDR3 sequences in the sample; approximately 9.9% occur only once, and roughly 36% lies in the top ten. This clonotype was counted a few times. The CDR3 has 15 amino acids. Trimming removed 5 bases from V and 3 bases from J, with 14 bases in between. CDR1 is SEHNR, CDR2 FQNEAQ, per germline (reference sequence). The sample in question was CD8+ T cells sorted from PBMCs, obtained 45 days after the yellow fever booster vaccination. The rearrangement uses TRBV7-9 and TRBJ1-5, with D perhaps TRBD1 (6 bases). This clonotype originated in a man younger than 30 who received the YFV17D yellow fever vaccine. CDR3 nucleotide sequence: TGTGCCAGCAGCCCGACAGGCCCTTTCAATCAGCCCCAGCATTTT. Its protein product is CASSPTGPFNQPQHF.